Here is one T cell receptor beta chain with its context. This table comes from immunoSEQ multiplex PCR, and its TCRdb copy is limited to in-frame clones, with some not included. The data hold fewer than 250,000 clones, with around four fifths observed a single time. This record comes from a study of blood T cell repertoires in COVID-19. Per germline, CDR1 SEHNR and CDR2 FQNEAQ (reference sequence). Trimming removed 1 base from V and 5 bases from J; junction bases left unmatched: 8. This CDR3 comprises 17 residues. The V and J genes are TRBV7-9 and TRBJ1-2; 12 positions match TRBD1. This sequence originates from a man aged 50-59 years with active or convalescent COVID-19. Sequences were obtained from peripheral blood. Here the CDR3 reads CASSLGGRDRGLYGYTF. Written as DNA, the CDR3 is TGTGCCAGCAGCTTAGGCGGCCGGGACAGGGGGCTTTATGGCTACACCTTC.